This TCR beta chain emerged from a study of CD8+ T cells in alopecia areata. Treatment specified: oral pan-JAK inhibitor, 5-10 mg twice daily. Germline lookup yields CDR1 SQVTM and CDR2 ANQGSEA. This CDR3 contains 13 residues. With 4 bases removed from V and 6 bases from J, the gap between germline ends came to 15 bases. Findings of the study overall: Clonality was higher in lesional than normal scalp, especially in alopecia totalis/universalis. Clonality in the scalp and expanded CD8+ clones ranked among the top 100 were significantly decreased by tofacitinib.

This clone appeared a few times. Its antigen is currently unknown. After isolation, RNA underwent reverse transcription to generate cDNA as the sequencing template. TCRdb keeps only in-frame clones here, not all; method: immunoSEQ multiplex PCR. The sample lists over 100,000 clones, approximately 54% seen once, with approximately 12% in the top ten. The origin of this receptor is a human donor with alopecia areata. V is TRBV29-1 and J is TRBJ1-2, with unresolved D. Source: CD8+ T cells sorted from blood, taken at week 24, from a patient treated with tofacitinib. CDR3 DNA sequence: TGCAGCGTTGTATTTTTGCCTATGGATGGCTACACCTTC. Encoded protein: CSVVFLPMDGYTF.